The 12 T cell receptor delta chains reported below all come from one sample, sequenced in a study of gamma-delta T cells after stem cell transplantation. TCRdb called clones anew from the RT-PCR reads with CATT. The sample contains roughly 3,100 delta-chain clones, 1.5% to 2.5% of which appear only once. The sample comprised gamma-delta T cells. The receptors were gathered from a human donor. It is not recorded whose cells these are; they may come from a transplant donor.

This clone is termed medium-sized. A read error is likely here: a far larger clone is one base away. CDR3 region: CACDTLMGIRGDTYKLIF. For the CDR3, the DNA is TGTGCCTGTGACACCCTGATGGGGATACGCGGGGACACCTATAAACTCATCTTT. The chain employs TRDV2 and TRDJ1, with TRDD3 identical over 9 bases. Germline assignment: CDR1 GEAIGNYY and CDR2 EKD. The CDR3 is 18 residues long.

By its share, this clone is medium-sized. Other DNA sequences from this sample encode an identical CDR3 as well. The rearrangement links TRDV2 to TRDJ1; 10 positions agree with TRDD3. The CDR3 extends over 19 amino acids. Germline V CDR1 and CDR2: GEAIGNYY, EKD. V shed 0 bases and J 4 bases; nucleotides not matched to a gene: 16. The CDR3 sequence is CACDTVPTGGYGKGDKLIF. CDR3 DNA: TGTGCCTGTGACACCGTTCCTACAGGGGGATACGGTAAGGGCGATAAACTCATCTTT.

On this clone: The likely explanation is a read error, given a far larger clone one base away. At the DNA level, this CDR3 is encoded by other sequences in the same sample as well. This chain uses TRDV2 with TRDJ3; D may be TRDD3 (6 bases). This CDR3 has 19 amino acids. Germline V lookup: CDR1 GEAIGNYY, CDR2 EKD. V lost 0 bases and J lost 0, with 14 bases in between. The CDR3 spells CACDTVGGESSWDTRQMFF. The CDR3 DNA is TGTGCCTGTGACACCGTCGGGGGAGAGAGCTCCTGGGACACCCGACAGATGTTTTTC.

This clone has more than one count but fewer than ten. The likely explanation is a read error, given a far larger clone one base away. This sample includes further DNA sequences coding for the same CDR3. The chain recombines TRDV2 with TRDJ1; 8 bases align to TRDD3. In germline, CDR1 is GEAIGNYY, CDR2 EKD. The CDR3 extends over 15 amino acids. V shed 2 bases and J 10 bases; nucleotides not matched to a gene: 14. The CDR3: CACDKLLGVPEGLIF. As DNA, the CDR3 is TGTGCCTGTGACAAACTACTGGGGGTCCCCGAGGGACTCATCTTT.

On this clone: This may stem from a read error, because a much larger clone lies one nucleotide away. This rearrangement joins TRDV2 to TRDJ1; TRDD3 matches 8 bases. The CDR3 loop spans 21 amino acids. Germline V lookup: CDR1 GEAIGNYY, CDR2 EKD. The chain's CDR3 is CACDTVGLLGGYKLYTDKPIF. CDR3 coding DNA: TGTGCCTGTGACACCGTGGGGCTATTGGGGGGATATAAATTGTACACCGATAAACCCATCTTT.

Worth noting for this clone: TCRdb has a much larger clone's protein, which differs at residue 22 from the translation of this DNA, likely because of a read error; what is shown is the protein translated from the DNA. V usage is TRDV1 and J usage is TRDJ2; 12 positions match TRDD3. CDR1 is TSWWSYY, CDR2 QGS, per germline. The CDR3 spans 24 residues. The V and J ends lost 5 bases and 17 bases, in that order; junction bases with no gene match: 42. CDR3 region: CALGPRGTLTSHYWGILLTAQQFF. The CDR3 DNA reads TGTGCTCTTGGGCCCCGAGGGACGCTGACCTCTCATTACTGGGGGATACTTCTGACAGCACAACAATTCTTT.

By proportion, this clone is medium-sized. This chain links TRDV2 with TRDJ1, with TRDD3 matching 9 bases. From germline, CDR1 is GEAIGNYY and CDR2 EKD. The CDR3 is 25 amino acids. V was clipped by 1 base and J by 3 bases; unmatched bases: 35. CDR3 nucleotide sequence: TGTGCCTGTGACACGATTCTAGGTACTGGGGGACCCCTCGGAGACCCACTCCGATACGCCGATAAACTCATCTTT. Its translation is CACDTILGTGGPLGDPLRYADKLIF.

This clone is large by share. This sample includes further DNA sequences coding for the same CDR3. This chain connects TRDV2 to TRDJ1, with TRDD3 as a possible D gene (6 bases). This CDR3 region has 15 residues. The V end was cut by 0 bases, the J end by 2 bases, with 12 bases between. Looked up from germline, CDR1 is GEAIGNYY and CDR2 is EKD. The chain's CDR3 is CACDTMGVSTDKLIF. The CDR3 nucleotides are TGTGCCTGTGACACCATGGGGGTTAGTACCGATAAACTCATCTTT.

By sample fraction, this clone is medium-sized (0.01 to 0.1%). J is TRDJ1 and V is TRDV2; TRDD3 aligns across 9 bases. The CDR3 has 15 amino acids. V shed 3 bases and J 1 base; nucleotides not matched to a gene: 5. The germline V gene has CDR1 GEAIGNYY and CDR2 EKD. The CDR3 DNA sequence: TGTGCCTGTGACGTCGCTGGGGGATTCACCGATAAACTCATCTTT. It yields the protein CACDVAGGFTDKLIF.

This clone was recorded a few times. Just one base apart from a much larger clone, this may be a read error. The rearrangement links TRDV2 to TRDJ1, with TRDD3 matching over 10 bases. Germline V gene lookup returns CDR1 GEAIGNYY and CDR2 EKD. The V and J ends lost 0 bases and 0 bases, in that order; junction bases with no gene match: 6. The CDR3 sequence is 17 residues long. The CDR3 region is CACDTLSTGGYTDKLIF. The CDR3, as DNA: TGTGCCTGTGACACCTTGAGTACTGGGGGATACACCGATAAACTCATCTTT.

This clone was recorded a few times. This sequence may be a read error, since a much larger clone differs from it by one base. The rearrangement links TRDV2 to TRDJ1, with TRDD3 identical over 8 bases. Germline CDR1 is GEAIGNYY and CDR2 is EKD. The CDR3 covers 21 residues. CDR3 coding DNA: TGTGCCTGTCACACCGTAGAGGCTGGGGGACCCATTTGGTCGTCGGCCGATAAACTCATCTTT. Protein product: CACHTVEAGGPIWSSADKLIF.

By proportion, this clone is large (0.1 to 1%). This same CDR3 is encoded by further DNA sequences in the sample. The chain has TRDV2 and TRDJ1, with a tentative D call TRDD2 (5 bases). Per the germline V gene, CDR1 is GEAIGNYY and CDR2 is EKD. V was shortened by 0 bases and J by 10 bases, with 23 bases between the two germline ends. This CDR3 is 16 amino acids long. The CDR3 spells CACDTAEPSFPRGLIF. CDR3 sequence (DNA): TGTGCCTGTGACACCGCGGAGCCTTCGTTCCCTCGTGGACTCATCTTT.